This T cell receptor beta chain was sequenced during a study of response to subunit inactivated influenza vaccine. Study-level points and caveats: Each seasonal influenza vaccination recruits few new T cells, the authors suggested.

The table lists this clonotype with a few counts. Antigen specificity is unknown. The V gene lost 1 base and the J gene lost 0 bases, with 10 bases spanning the gap. This CDR3 is built from 16 residues. Germline CDR1 is LGHNA and CDR2 is YSLEER. TCRdb reanalysed the RT-PCR reads using MiXCR and keeps one entry per CDR3 protein. The sample contains some 800,000 distinct CDR3 sequences, roughly 20% of which appear only once. This specimen consisted of PBMCs from blood, obtained roughly 5 days after vaccination. J is TRBJ1-3 and V is TRBV4-3; possible D gene TRBD1, 5 bases. This TCR derives from a man aged 50 to 59 who received an inactivated influenza vaccine. CDR3 loop: CASSQGTPDSGNTIYF. The CDR3 bases are TGCGCCAGCAGCCAAGGGACACCGGACTCTGGAAACACCATATATTTT.